The 27 T cell receptor beta chains presented below share a single source sample, sequenced in a study of Ad26.COV2.S vaccination and SARS-CoV-2 variants. Data came from immunoSEQ multiplex PCR; TCRdb stores just in-frame clones and leaves some out. Altogether 400,000 to 500,000 clones are present, roughly 89% being singletons, with the ten largest covering about 2.4%. Treatment meaning: 19 received Ad26.COV2.S at low or high dose, single or two shots; five or six received placebo; per-sample allocation not given. Sampling took place 63 days after the first vaccine or placebo injection. The source was peripheral blood, collected in a trial of Ad26.COV2.S vaccine versus placebo. These receptors were collected from a person between 18 and 65 years old who received the Ad26.COV2.S COVID-19 vaccine or a placebo.

This clone has just one count. The genes are TRBV27 and TRBJ2-3; D may be TRBD1 (6 bases). Between the trimmed V and J ends, which lost 2 bases and 5 bases, there was a span of 17 bases. Germline CDR1 reads MNHEY; CDR2 reads SMNVEV (reference sequence). CDR3 length: 16 amino acids. The CDR3 DNA follows: TGTGCCAGCAGTTTAGGGTGGGCTAGAGGGGGAGATACGCAGTATTTT. Its translation is CASSLGWARGGDTQYF.

The J gene is TRBJ1-1, the V gene TRBV3-1 (or the pseudogene TRBV3-2), with TRBD1 matching over 7 bases. V trimming: 1 base; J trimming: 1 base; junction bases outside the gene matches: 6. The CDR3 loop spans 16 amino acids. CDR1 LGHDT and CDR2 YNNKEL come from the germline V gene (reference sequence). CDR3 residues: CASSQAGGMGNTEAFF. The CDR3 DNA follows: TGTGCCAGCAGCCAAGCAGGGGGAATGGGGAACACTGAAGCTTTCTTT.

This rearrangement joins TRBV7-8 to TRBJ1-4, with 7 nucleotides matching TRBD1. CDR1 SGHVS and CDR2 FQNEAQ come from the germline V gene. There are 15 residues in the CDR3. Unmatched junction bases numbered 7, after V lost 5 bases and J lost 4 bases. The CDR3 is CASSVRGTDNEKLFF. The DNA of the CDR3 is TGTGCCAGCAGCGTAAGGGGGACAGATAATGAAAAACTGTTTTTT.

This chain links TRBV6-5 with TRBJ2-7, with TRBD2 matching 7 bases. The CDR3 length is 13 residues. J lost 4 bases, V lost 6 bases, and 6 bases had no gene match. The germline V gene has CDR1 MNHEY and CDR2 SVGAGI. Here the CDR3 reads CASRLAEAYEQYV. In DNA form, the CDR3 reads TGTGCCAGCAGGCTAGCGGAAGCTTACGAGCAGTACGTC.

The chain uses TRBV7-2 and TRBJ2-7; D might be TRBD1 (6 bases). This CDR3 region has 13 residues. The germline CDR1 and CDR2 sequences are SGHTA and FQGNSA. The V end was cut by 5 bases, the J end by 9 bases, with 17 bases between. The CDR3: CASSAYWGRVQYF. CDR3 in DNA: TGTGCCAGCAGCGCCTATTGGGGGCGCGTGCAGTACTTC.

Here the CDR3 reads CSVARTFSDNEQFF. The CDR3 nucleotides read TGCAGCGTTGCCCGTACTTTCAGCGACAATGAGCAGTTCTTC. The rearrangement joins TRBV29-1 to TRBJ2-1; D remains unclear. Trimming removed 4 bases at V and 5 bases at J, with 15 bases between. This CDR3 has 14 amino acids. Germline lookup yields CDR1 SQVTM and CDR2 ANQGSEA.

The V and J genes are TRBV19 and TRBJ1-2; D ambiguous. Between the trimmed V and J ends, which lost 2 bases and 6 bases, there was a span of 10 bases. Germline-derived CDR1 and CDR2 are LNHDA and SQIVND (reference sequence). The CDR3 loop spans 13 amino acids. CDR3: CASSIPSGHGYTF. CDR3 DNA sequence: TGTGCCAGTAGTATACCGTCTGGGCATGGCTACACCTTC.

The V gene is TRBV2, the J gene TRBJ1-1; TRBD1 aligns across 7 bases. The CDR3 sequence is 15 residues long. Germline V lookup: CDR1 SNHLY, CDR2 FYNNEI. The J segment lost 2 bases and the V segment lost 2 bases, leaving 5 bases of the junction unmatched. CDR3: CASSEWAGGNTEAFF. DNA for the CDR3: TGTGCCAGCAGTGAATGGGCAGGGGGAAACACTGAAGCTTTCTTT.

The chain couples TRBV7-2 to TRBJ2-1, with D possibly being TRBD2 (5 bases). CDR1 and CDR2 (germline): SGHTA, FQGNSA. The CDR3 totals 14 residues. V was shortened by 5 bases and J by 2 bases, with 10 bases between the two germline ends. This CDR3 reads CASSPGEPYNEQFF. CDR3 nucleotides: TGTGCCAGCAGCCCCGGGGAGCCCTACAATGAGCAGTTCTTC. Filled out from reference TRBV7-2 and TRBJ2-1, the complete variable domain reads GAGVSQSPSNKVTEKGKDVELRCDPISGHTALYWYRQSLGQGLEFLIYFQGNSAPDKSGLPSDRFSAERTGGSVSTLTIQRTQQEDSAVYLCASSPGEPYNEQFFGPGTRLTVL.

V usage is TRBV6-5 and J usage is TRBJ1-5, with D unclear. Trimming shortened V by 3 bases and J by 5 bases, and 11 bases separated the two germline ends. Germline-derived CDR1 and CDR2 are MNHEY and SVGAGI. This CDR3 has 14 amino acids. CDR3 nucleotide sequence: TGTGCCAGCAGTTATTTAGGATTCGATCAGCCCCAGCATTTT. Its protein is CASSYLGFDQPQHF.

The rearrangement links TRBV28 to TRBJ2-7; D possibly corresponds to TRBD1 (6 bases). Germline CDR1 MDHEN, CDR2 SYDVKM. CDR3 length: 14 residues. Between the trimmed V and J ends, which lost 3 bases and 4 bases, there was a span of 13 bases. DNA for the CDR3: TGTGCCAGCAGTTTGAGGGGGTCGACGTACGAGCAGTACTTC. Protein sequence: CASSLRGSTYEQYF. Combining the CDR3 with reference TRBV28 and TRBJ2-7 gives the whole variable domain DVKVTQSSRYLVKRTGEKVFLECVQDMDHENMFWYRQDPGLGLRLIYFSYDVKMKEKGDIPEGYSVSREKKERFSLILESASTNQTSMYLCASSLRGSTYEQYFGPGTRLTVT.

V is TRBV27 and J is TRBJ2-3; no reliable D call. The CDR3 consists of 11 residues. Germline V gene sequence: CDR1 MNHEY, CDR2 SMNVEV (reference sequence). The V gene lost 5 bases and the J gene lost 2 bases, with 2 bases spanning the gap. CDR3 amino acids: CASSHTDTQYF. The CDR3 bases are TGTGCCAGCAGTCACACAGATACGCAGTATTTT.

V gene TRBV9 combines with J gene TRBJ1-4; 8 bases are a match to TRBD1. Germline CDR1 reads SGDLS; CDR2 reads YYNGEE. V was pared by 3 bases and J by 7 bases, with 8 bases of the junction left unmatched. There are 15 residues in the CDR3. The CDR3 sequence: CASSDESGGGEKLFF. CDR3 coding DNA: TGTGCCAGCAGCGACGAATCAGGGGGCGGTGAAAAACTGTTTTTT. Complete variable domain (other parts from reference TRBV9 and TRBJ1-4): DSGVTQTPKHLITATGQRVTLRCSPRSGDLSVYWYQQSLDQGLQFLIQYYNGEERAKGNILERFSAQQFPDLHSELNLSSLELGDSALYFCASSDESGGGEKLFFGSGTQLSVL.

This chain joins TRBV6-5 and TRBJ1-5; TRBD1 matches at 9 bases. J gave up 5 bases and V 6 bases, and 5 bases lay outside the gene matches. CDR3 length: 14 residues. Germline loops: CDR1 MNHEY, CDR2 SVGAGI. CDR3 amino acids: CASSWTGEDQPQHF. Here the CDR3 DNA reads TGTGCCAGCAGCTGGACAGGGGAGGATCAGCCCCAGCATTTT.

This chain connects TRBV4-2 to TRBJ2-2, with TRBD2 matching 9 bases. The germline V gene encodes CDR1 LGHNA and CDR2 YNFKEQ. Germline trimming cut 0 bases from V and 7 bases from J; bases unmatched to any gene: 9. The CDR3 runs to 17 residues. CDR3 in amino acids: CASSQDTAGGPDGELFF. The CDR3 coding sequence is TGTGCCAGCAGCCAAGATACGGCGGGAGGGCCGGACGGGGAGCTGTTTTTT.

The chain couples TRBV4-1 to TRBJ1-4; D is possibly TRBD1 (5 bases). In germline, CDR1 is MGHRA, CDR2 YSYEKL. The CDR3 spans 14 residues. V was pared by 0 bases and J by 8 bases, with 10 bases between. CDR3 sequence: CASSQDPTGEKLFF. For the CDR3, the DNA is TGCGCCAGCAGCCAAGACCCCACAGGCGAAAAACTGTTTTTT.

The CDR3 region is CASSPGLARKQYV. DNA of the CDR3: TGTGCCAGCAGCCCGGGACTAGCGAGAAAGCAGTACGTC. The chain couples TRBV6-2 or TRBV6-3 to TRBJ2-7, with 10 bases that match TRBD2. The CDR3 totals 13 residues. V dropped 6 bases and J dropped 8; count of bases not matched to a gene: 7. Germline-derived CDR1 and CDR2 are MNHEY and SVGEGT.

The V gene is TRBV18, the J gene TRBJ1-1; D is uncertain. CDR3 length equals 13 residues. V shed 2 bases and J shed 3 bases, with 7 bases lying between them. CDR1 and CDR2 (germline): KGHSH, LQKENI. The CDR3 reads CASSPDPYTEAFF. Written as DNA, the CDR3 is TGTGCCAGCTCACCAGACCCTTACACTGAAGCTTTCTTT.

The chain links TRBV5-4 to TRBJ1-2; 8 positions agree with TRBD1. The J segment lost 0 bases and the V segment lost 4 bases, leaving 5 bases of the junction unmatched. The CDR3 runs to 15 residues. Germline CDR1 SGHNT, CDR2 YYREEE (reference sequence). The CDR3 sequence: CASSRDRPTNYGYTF. Here the CDR3 DNA reads TGTGCCAGCAGCCGGGACAGGCCCACTAACTATGGCTACACCTTC.

V and J are TRBV29-1 and TRBJ1-2; TRBD1 is a possible D gene (5 bases). The CDR3 is 12 amino acids. Trimming took 4 bases from V and 11 from J, leaving 17 bases between them. The germline gives CDR1 SQVTM, CDR2 ANQGSEA. CDR3 sequence reads: CSVGGDLGFYTF. The CDR3 DNA reads as TGCAGCGTTGGAGGGGACCTCGGATTTTACACCTTC. Complete variable domain (other parts from reference TRBV29-1 and TRBJ1-2): SAVISQKPSRDICQRGTSLTIQCQVDSQVTMMFWYRQQPGQSLTLIATANQGSEATYESGFVIDKFPISRPNLTFSTLTVSNMSPEDSSIYLCSVGGDLGFYTFGSGTRLTVV.

The chain couples TRBV30 to TRBJ2-5; TRBD1 might be the D (5 bases). From germline, CDR1 is GTSNPN and CDR2 SVGIG (reference sequence). This CDR3 has 13 amino acids. The V end was cut by 2 bases, the J end by 3 bases, with 10 bases between. The CDR3 loop is CAWSRDSEETQYF. CDR3 bases: TGTGCCTGGAGTCGTGACAGTGAAGAGACCCAGTACTTC.

The V gene is TRBV5-4, the J gene TRBJ2-5, with D unclear. Looked up from germline, CDR1 is SGHNT and CDR2 is YYREEE (reference sequence). The CDR3 totals 14 residues. The V and J ends lost 2 bases and 1 base respectively, with 9 bases between them. This CDR3 is CASSLLAAQETQYF. The CDR3 DNA reads as TGTGCCAGCAGCTTATTGGCGGCCCAAGAGACCCAGTACTTC.

The V and J genes are TRBV10-3 and TRBJ2-1; D is undetermined. CDR1 and CDR2 from the germline V gene are ENHRY and SYGVKD. Trimming took off 2 bases at V and 2 bases at J, with 7 bases between the two ends. The CDR3 runs 14 residues. The CDR3 is CAISENTAYNEQFF. The CDR3 bases are TGTGCCATCAGTGAGAATACAGCCTACAATGAGCAGTTCTTC.

V gene TRBV7-6 combines with J gene TRBJ1-1; weak D call: TRBD1 (5 bases). CDR3 length equals 14 residues. The V end lost 3 bases, the J end lost 1 base, and 9 bases lay between the germline ends. Germline CDR1 is SGHVS and CDR2 is FNYEAQ. CDR3 sequence reads: CASSFGARNTEAFF. As DNA, the CDR3 is TGTGCCAGCAGCTTTGGGGCGAGGAACACTGAAGCTTTCTTT. Looking up the rest from reference TRBV7-6 and TRBJ1-1 gives the full variable domain: GAGVSQSPRYKVTKRGQDVALRCDPISGHVSLYWYRQALGQGPEFLTYFNYEAQQDKSGLPNDRFSAERPEGSISTLTIQRTEQRDSAMYRCASSFGARNTEAFFGQGTRLTVV.

The gene calls are TRBV27 and TRBJ1-5, with D tentatively TRBD1 (6 bases). With 8 bases removed from V and 7 bases from J, the gap between germline ends came to 15 bases. Germline assignment: CDR1 MNHEY and CDR2 SMNVEV (reference sequence). The CDR3 consists of 13 residues. The CDR3 DNA follows: TGTGCCAGCTCTCGGGGGCGGGAGCAGCCCCAGCATTTT. As protein: CASSRGREQPQHF.

J is TRBJ2-1 and V is TRBV5-6; 10 bases fit TRBD2. Per the germline V gene, CDR1 is SGHDT and CDR2 is YYEEEE. There are 19 residues in the CDR3. With 1 base clipped from V and 1 base from J, the junction kept 11 bases outside the gene matches. In DNA, the CDR3 is TGTGCCAGCAGCTTGTCGTCATCCGAGCGGGAGGGGTCCTACAATGAGCAGTTCTTC. This gives the protein CASSLSSSEREGSYNEQFF.

V usage is TRBV7-9 and J usage is TRBJ1-2; 9 bases line up with TRBD1. Germline trimming cut 3 bases from V and 2 bases from J; bases unmatched to any gene: 7. Per the germline V gene, CDR1 is SEHNR and CDR2 is FQNEAQ (reference sequence). This CDR3 has 16 amino acids. The CDR3 loop is CASSLRDRVPNYGYTF. The CDR3 DNA reads as TGTGCCAGCAGCTTGCGGGACAGGGTTCCCAACTATGGCTACACCTTC.